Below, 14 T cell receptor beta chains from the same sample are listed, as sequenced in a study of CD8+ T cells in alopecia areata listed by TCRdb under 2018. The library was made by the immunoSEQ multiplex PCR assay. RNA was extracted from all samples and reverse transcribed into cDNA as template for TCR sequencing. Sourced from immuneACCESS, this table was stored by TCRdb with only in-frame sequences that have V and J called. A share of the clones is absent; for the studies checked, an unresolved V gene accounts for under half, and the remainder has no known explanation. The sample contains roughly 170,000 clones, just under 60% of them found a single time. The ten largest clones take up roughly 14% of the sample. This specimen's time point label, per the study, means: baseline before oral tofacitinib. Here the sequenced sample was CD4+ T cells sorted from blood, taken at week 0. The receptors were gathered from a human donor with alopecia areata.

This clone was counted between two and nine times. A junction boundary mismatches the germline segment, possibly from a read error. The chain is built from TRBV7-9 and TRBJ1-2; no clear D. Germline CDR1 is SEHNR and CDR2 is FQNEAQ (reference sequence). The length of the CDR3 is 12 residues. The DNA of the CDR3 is TGTGCCAGCAGCTTAGGGCTGCAAGGCTTCGCCTTC. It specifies CASSLGLQGFAF.

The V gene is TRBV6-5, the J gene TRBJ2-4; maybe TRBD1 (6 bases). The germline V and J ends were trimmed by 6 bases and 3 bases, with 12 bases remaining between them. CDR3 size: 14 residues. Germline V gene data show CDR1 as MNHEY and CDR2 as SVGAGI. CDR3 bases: TGTGCCAGCAGACTCCAGGGGTTCAAAAACATTCAGTACTTC. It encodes CASRLQGFKNIQYF.

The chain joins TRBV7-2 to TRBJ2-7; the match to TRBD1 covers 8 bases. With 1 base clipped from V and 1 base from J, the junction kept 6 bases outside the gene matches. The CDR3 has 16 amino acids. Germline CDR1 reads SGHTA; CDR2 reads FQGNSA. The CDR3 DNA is TGTGCCAGCAGCTTAGTTTCGGGACAGGATTCCTACGAGCAGTACTTC. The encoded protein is CASSLVSGQDSYEQYF.

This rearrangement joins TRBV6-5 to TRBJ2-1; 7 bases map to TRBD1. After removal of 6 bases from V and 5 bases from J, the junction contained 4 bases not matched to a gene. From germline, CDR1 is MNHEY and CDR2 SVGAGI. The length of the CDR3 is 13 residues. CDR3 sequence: CASRTGTDNEQFF. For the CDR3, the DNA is TGTGCCAGCAGGACCGGGACAGACAATGAGCAGTTCTTC.

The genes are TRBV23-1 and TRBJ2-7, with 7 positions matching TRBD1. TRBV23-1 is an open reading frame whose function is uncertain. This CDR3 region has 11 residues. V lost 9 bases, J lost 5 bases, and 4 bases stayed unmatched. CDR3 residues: CARTGRHEQYF. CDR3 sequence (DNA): TGCGCCAGGACAGGGCGGCACGAGCAGTACTTC.

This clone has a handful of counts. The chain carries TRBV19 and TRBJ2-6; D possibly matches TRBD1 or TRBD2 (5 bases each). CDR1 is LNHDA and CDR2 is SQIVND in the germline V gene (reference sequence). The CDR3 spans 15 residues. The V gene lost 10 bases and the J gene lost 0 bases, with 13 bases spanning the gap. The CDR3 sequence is CATRDASSGANVLTF. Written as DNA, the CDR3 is TGTGCCACTCGGGACGCCAGCTCTGGGGCCAACGTCCTGACTTTC. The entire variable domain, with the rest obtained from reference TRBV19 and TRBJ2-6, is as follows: DGGITQSPKYLFRKEGQNVTLSCEQNLNHDAMYWYRQDPGQGLRLIYYSQIVNDFQKGDIAEGYSVSREKKESFPLTVTSAQKNPTAFYLCATRDASSGANVLTFGAGSRLTVL.

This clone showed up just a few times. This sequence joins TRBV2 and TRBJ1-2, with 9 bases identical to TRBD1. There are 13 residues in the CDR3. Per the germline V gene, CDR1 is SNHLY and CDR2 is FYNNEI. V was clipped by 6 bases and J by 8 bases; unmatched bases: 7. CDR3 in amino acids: CASRGTGRDGYTF. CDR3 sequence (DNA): TGTGCCAGCAGGGGGACAGGGAGGGACGGCTACACCTTC.

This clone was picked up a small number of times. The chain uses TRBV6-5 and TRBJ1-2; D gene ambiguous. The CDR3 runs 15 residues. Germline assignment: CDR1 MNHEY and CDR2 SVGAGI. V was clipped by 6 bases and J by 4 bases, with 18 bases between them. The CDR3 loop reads CASRPTPGLGYGYTF. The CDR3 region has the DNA TGTGCCAGCAGGCCAACCCCCGGGCTTGGCTATGGCTACACCTTC.

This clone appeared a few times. The CDR3 loop is CASSLDIVGTGVYEQYF. Here the CDR3 DNA reads TGTGCCAGCAGCTTAGACATCGTTGGGACAGGAGTATACGAGCAGTACTTC. The chain uses TRBV7-9 and TRBJ2-7, with TRBD1 matching 8 bases. This CDR3 region has 17 residues. Germline V CDR1 and CDR2: SEHNR, FQNEAQ (reference sequence). The trim removed 1 base at V and 4 bases at J, leaving 12 bases unmatched.

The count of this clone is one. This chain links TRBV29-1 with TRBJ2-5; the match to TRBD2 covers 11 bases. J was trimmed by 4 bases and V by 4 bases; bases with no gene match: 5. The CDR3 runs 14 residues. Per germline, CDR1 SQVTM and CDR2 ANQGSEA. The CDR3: CSVGIAGGRETQYF. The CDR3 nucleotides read TGCAGCGTTGGGATAGCGGGGGGGCGAGAGACCCAGTACTTC.

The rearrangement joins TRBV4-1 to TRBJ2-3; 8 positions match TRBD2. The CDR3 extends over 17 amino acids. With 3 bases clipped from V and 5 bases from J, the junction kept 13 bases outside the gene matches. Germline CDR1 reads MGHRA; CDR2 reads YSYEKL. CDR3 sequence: CASSQTLLGGAGDTQYF. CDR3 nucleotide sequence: TGCGCCAGCAGCCAGACTCTTCTCGGGGGGGCCGGAGATACGCAGTATTTT.

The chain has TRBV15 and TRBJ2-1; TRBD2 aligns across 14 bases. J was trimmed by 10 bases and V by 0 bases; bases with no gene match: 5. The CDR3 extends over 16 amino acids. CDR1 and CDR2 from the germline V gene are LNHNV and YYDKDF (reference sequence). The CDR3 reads CATSRDRGLAGAEQFF. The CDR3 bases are TGTGCCACCAGCAGAGATAGGGGACTAGCGGGGGCAGAGCAGTTCTTC.

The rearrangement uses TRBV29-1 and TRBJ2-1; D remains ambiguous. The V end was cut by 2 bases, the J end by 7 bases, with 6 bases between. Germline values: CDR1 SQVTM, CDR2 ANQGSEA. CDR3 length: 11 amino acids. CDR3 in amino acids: CSVELSNEQFF. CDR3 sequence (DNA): TGCAGCGTTGAACTAAGTAATGAGCAGTTCTTC.

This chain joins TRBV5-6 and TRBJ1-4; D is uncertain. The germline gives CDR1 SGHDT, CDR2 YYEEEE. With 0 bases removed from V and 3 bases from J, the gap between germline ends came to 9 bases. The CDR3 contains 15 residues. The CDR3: CASSLERNPNEKLFF. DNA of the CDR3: TGTGCCAGCAGCTTGGAAAGGAATCCTAATGAAAAACTGTTTTTT.